Listed below are T cell receptor beta chains from one sample, sequenced in a study of shared clonotypes between healthy human individuals. Profiling relied on immunoSEQ multiplex PCR, and the TCRdb table lists in-frame clones only, not all of them. The sample has about 590,000 clones, about 95% seen once. Sequencing was performed on naive CD8+ T cells sorted from blood. These receptors were collected from a woman under 40 in good health. CDR3s include the opening cysteine and the closing phenylalanine or tryptophan. D genes are given only for firm matches. Expanded clones get a size class; other rows say once, few or many, or leave the size out.

cdr3_aa cdr3_nt cdr3_length v_call d_call j_call clone_size
CASSLMYSYEQYF TGTGCCAGCAGTTTGATGTACTCCTACGAGCAGTACTTC 13 TRBV28 NA TRBJ2-7 NA
CASSPRGEKLFF TGTGCCAGCAGTCCCCGAGGGGAAAAACTGTTTTTT 12 TRBV27 NA TRBJ1-4 NA
CASSTLPVGQGSNTEAFF TGTGCCAGCAGCACCTTGCCGGTGGGACAGGGATCGAACACTGAAGCTTTCTTT 18 TRBV11-2 TRBD1 TRBJ1-1 NA
CAVYRVGADEQFF TGTGCCGTCTACAGGGTTGGAGCCGATGAGCAGTTCTTC 13 TRBV28 NA TRBJ2-1 NA
CASSLADLVAGNTIYF TGTGCCAGCAGCTTAGCCGACTTAGTAGCTGGAAACACCATATATTTT 16 TRBV13 NA TRBJ1-3 once
CASSQVSGASTINTEAFF TGCGCCAGCAGCCAAGTATCAGGGGCCAGCACTATTAACACTGAAGCTTTCTTT 18 TRBV4-1 NA TRBJ1-1 NA
CASSSGAGNQPQHF TGTGCCAGCAGTTCGGGGGCCGGCAATCAGCCCCAGCATTTT 14 TRBV2 NA TRBJ1-5 once
CSVGLAGGMNTGELFF TGCAGCGTTGGACTAGCGGGAGGGATGAACACCGGGGAGCTGTTTTTT 16 TRBV29-1 TRBD2 TRBJ2-2 NA
CASSPIAFRDEKLFF TGCGCCAGCAGCCCTATTGCCTTTCGTGATGAAAAACTGTTTTTT 15 TRBV5-1 NA TRBJ1-4 NA
CASTTGEAGELFF TGTGCCAGCACGACGGGAGAGGCCGGGGAGCTGTTTTTT 13 TRBV27 NA TRBJ2-2 NA
CASSPRDEFDTGELFF TGTGCCAGCAGCCCCCGGGACGAATTCGACACCGGGGAGCTGTTTTTT 16 TRBV7-9 NA TRBJ2-2 NA
CASITGQNDQPQHF TGTGCCAGCATCACGGGACAGAATGATCAGCCCCAGCATTTT 14 TRBV28 TRBD1 TRBJ1-5 NA
CASGFGVQPQHF TGTGCCAGCGGATTTGGCGTTCAGCCCCAGCATTTT 12 TRBV2 NA TRBJ1-5 NA
CASSTTQTRSAGELFF TGCGCCAGCAGCACCACCCAGACAAGGAGTGCCGGGGAGCTGTTTTTT 16 TRBV5-1 NA TRBJ2-2 once
CASYGQGTGYTF TGTGCCAGCTACGGACAGGGAACGGGCTACACCTTC 12 TRBV2 TRBD1 TRBJ1-2 NA
CASSSLAGEWVELFF TGTGCCAGCAGTTCACTAGCGGGAGAGTGGGTGGAGCTGTTTTTT 15 TRBV27 TRBD2 TRBJ2-2 NA
CASSIAGGLDEQFF TGTGCCAGTAGTATCGCAGGGGGTCTGGATGAGCAGTTCTTC 14 TRBV19 TRBD1 TRBJ2-1 NA
CASIGVRDTYYEQYF TGTGCCAGCATTGGGGTCCGGGACACCTATTACGAGCAGTACTTC 15 TRBV6-1 NA TRBJ2-7 NA
CASSITMNTEAFF TGTGCCAGTAGTATAACCATGAACACTGAAGCTTTCTTT 13 TRBV19 NA TRBJ1-1 NA
CASSLQSSGPQETQYF TGTGCCAGCAGTTTACAGAGTAGCGGACCACAAGAGACCCAGTACTTC 16 TRBV28 NA TRBJ2-5 NA
CATSGTSGNEQFF TGTGCCACCTCCGGGACTAGCGGAAATGAGCAGTTCTTC 13 TRBV27 TRBD2 TRBJ2-1 once
CASKPGGGQPQHF TGTGCCAGCAAGCCGGGGGGCGGCCAGCCCCAGCATTTT 13 TRBV27 NA TRBJ1-5 NA
CASSLRPGGYEQYF TGTGCCAGCAGTTTACGCCCAGGGGGGTACGAGCAGTACTTC 14 TRBV28 NA TRBJ2-7 NA
CASTRGGTNTGELFF TGTGCCAGCACCCGGGGGGGGACGAACACCGGGGAGCTGTTTTTT 15 TRBV7-2 TRBD2 TRBJ2-2 NA
CASSFTSGESPADTQYF TGTGCCAGCAGCTTTACTAGCGGTGAGAGCCCCGCAGATACGCAGTATTTT 17 TRBV13 TRBD2 TRBJ2-3 NA
CASSQEWGFSGSLTRHNEQFF TGCGCCAGCAGCCAGGAATGGGGGTTTAGCGGGAGCCTCACCAGGCACAATGAGCAGTTCTTC 21 TRBV4-1 TRBD2 TRBJ2-1 NA
CASSYGTSTNTGELFF TGTGCCAGCAGTTACGGGACGAGCACGAACACCGGGGAGCTGTTTTTT 16 TRBV6-5 NA TRBJ2-2 NA
CASRDGTGGPETQYF TGTGCCAGCAGGGACGGGACAGGGGGTCCGGAGACCCAGTACTTC 15 TRBV5-4 TRBD1 TRBJ2-5 NA
CASSLSTGREKLFF TGTGCCAGCAGCTTATCGACAGGGCGCGAAAAACTGTTTTTT 14 TRBV7-9 TRBD1 TRBJ1-4 NA
CASSLLRLAYYNEQFF TGTGCCAGCAGCTTATTACGACTAGCGTACTACAATGAGCAGTTCTTC 16 TRBV11-2 TRBD2 TRBJ2-1 NA
CASSLVAGGSDTQYF TGTGCCAGCAGTTTGGTAGCGGGAGGTTCAGATACGCAGTATTTT 15 TRBV27 TRBD2 TRBJ2-3 once
CASSSMGFGANVLTF TGTGCCAGCAGTTCCATGGGGTTTGGGGCCAACGTCCTGACTTTC 15 TRBV28 NA TRBJ2-6 NA
CASSEGLAGVGEQYF TGTGCCAGCAGTGAAGGACTAGCGGGAGTGGGGGAGCAGTACTTC 15 TRBV27 TRBD2 TRBJ2-7 NA